This paragraph covers one T cell receptor beta chain sequence. There is no known antigen for this receptor. No base quality values were provided; no much bigger clone lies one nucleotide off. These data are taken from a study of shared clonotypes between healthy human individuals (dated by TCRdb to between 2020 and 2021). Regarding the research as a whole: The cohort comprised two women and a few men aged 18 to 49 years. To estimate repertoire size and how much clonotypes are shared between individuals, the study performed deep sequencing of blood TCR repertoires from a few healthy adults. To increase sequencing depth and limit assay-specific biases, TCR repertoire library preparation and sequencing were carried out by different laboratories using diverse techniques. Between about 0.9 and 9 billion PBMCs per donor were obtained by leukapheresis.

Donors were healthy HIV-negative adults with no recently reported acute infections or vaccinations. Only Caucasian adults living in Nashville, Tennessee, USA were represented among the donors. For unsorted samples, tens of millions of PBMCs were counted, and genomic DNA was extracted using the QIAamp DNA Blood Mini kit. Blood was collected by leukapheresis, and PBMCs were isolated by Ficoll-Histopaque density gradient centrifugation and then cryopreserved in liquid nitrogen vapor phase. Broad study findings and their caveats: Sampling was limited to blood, and TCR repertoires in tissue likely differ from TCR repertoires in blood. The small number of donors limited the genetic and exposure-history diversity represented. Pairwise subsampling led to the expectation that sequencing depth would affect the degree of clonotype sharing among donors.

Taken from cysteine to phenylalanine, the CDR3 has 15 residues. The CDR3 DNA has 45 bases and is translated from base 1. Unmatched junction bases come to 9, with V trimmed by 3 bases and J by 10 bases. In the germline V gene (reference sequence), CDR1 corresponds to LNHDA and CDR2 to SQIVND. TCR CDR3 regions were amplified from genomic DNA by multiplex PCR using the deep immunoSEQ assay. Extracted genomic DNA from each cell subset was spread evenly across all wells of several immunoSEQ 96-well plates, with each plate serving as a replicate. For unsorted PBMC, approximately 0.3 ug of genomic DNA, equivalent to around 30,000 T cell genomes, went into each replicate PCR. Ten immunoSEQ deep assay plates were used to sequence unsorted PBMC genomic DNA. The purified libraries were quantified using a Qubit 3.0 fluorometer, sized with a Bioanalyzer 2100, and then quantified again using the KAPA Library Quantification kit. Every immunoSEQ 96-well plate was sequenced on a separate single-read 150-cycle Illumina NextSeq 550 flow cell. From the authors' description of their analysis: Because only junctional sequences without quality scores were contained in the immunoSEQ output, filtering matching that applied to full-length reads could not be performed. Sequences were annotated with PyIR, a Python wrapper for IgBLAST v1.9, using IMGT germline references to assign V/J genes and CDR3. Reads were filtered out if the reads had weak V/J assignments (E-value above 1e-6), no CDR3, stop codons, out-of-frame junctions, or ambiguous translated residues. A V3J clonotype was defined by an identical inferred V gene, J gene, and CDR3 amino acid sequence. Percentage overlap between repertoires was calculated by dividing the number of shared unique clonotypes by the size of the smaller repertoire. Repertoire richness was assessed with RTK rarefaction, the Chao1 estimator, and Recon v2.1 estimates of unobserved clonotypes. This is the immuneACCESS table as TCRdb keeps it, with only in-frame sequences that have V and J called. A part of the clones is gone; compared with another copy, unresolved V genes explain less than half, and the rest is unexplained. Clone size and the V and J calls come from that table; the DNA yielded D and trimming. The sample has 400,000 to 600,000 clones on record, 75% to 80% of them singletons. Jointly, the top ten make up under 15% of the sample.

The V and J segments used are TRBV19 and TRBJ2-1; TRBD2 aligns with 10 central bases. Sequencing used PBMCs. The sequence was obtained from a woman between 40 and 55 years old in good health. Some clones in this sample may be carry-over from other donors' samples. The CDR3 here reads CASSILPSGRREQFF. The sequenced DNA: TGTGCCAGTAGTATTCTTCCTAGCGGGAGACGCGAGCAGTTCTTC.